This TCR beta chain originates from a study of blood T cells in healthy people across ages. Study results and limitations: Possibly confounding the expanded clonotype changes was the fact that donor CMV status was unknown.

Next came a second PCR, run for roughly 6 to 11 cycles, which used a sample-barcoded 5' primer along with a J-beta primer mix. Each cDNA molecule carried a tag from a template-switch adaptor that contained 12 random nucleotides. TCRdb re-called the 5' RACE reads with MiXCR, one entry per CDR3 protein. In the table there are 1.5 million to 2 million distinct CDR3 sequences, 28% of which are singletons. V dropped 0 bases and J dropped 1 base, with 13 bases sitting between them. The CDR3 sequence is 17 residues long. Germline CDR1 and CDR2: SGHDT and YYEEEE. On this clonotype itself: Its antigen is unidentified.

The receptor was isolated from a woman aged 25 to 45 in good health. Source material: blood. This chain joins TRBV5-6 and TRBJ2-2; D is unclear. This CDR3 is CASSLGGWLENTGELFF. As DNA, the CDR3 is TGTGCCAGCAGCTTGGGAGGCTGGCTAGAGAACACCGGGGAGCTGTTTTTT.